The 8 T cell receptor beta chains in this list originate from one sample, sequenced in a study of shared clonotypes between healthy human individuals. TCRdb keeps only in-frame clones here, not all; method: immunoSEQ multiplex PCR. The data show approximately 740,000 clones, with less than 85% seen just once and approximately 1.8% held by the top ten. The specimen was memory CD4+ T cells sorted from blood. As for subset: CD45RA-negative fraction. The receptors were gathered from a woman aged 25 to 39 in good health.

This clone was recorded a few times. The same CDR3 can be traced to other DNA sequences in this sample. This chain links TRBV5-1 with TRBJ2-1; weak D call: TRBD1 (5 bases). Trimming pared 4 bases from V and 2 bases from J, leaving 10 bases between. This CDR3 has 14 residues. Looked up from germline, CDR1 is SGHRS and CDR2 is YFSETQ. As DNA, the CDR3 is TGCGCCAGCAGCGTGCAGGGTCCCTACAATGAGCAGTTCTTC. This sequence encodes CASSVQGPYNEQFF.

This chain joins TRBV19 and TRBJ2-2; TRBD1 might be the D (6 bases). Deletions cut 5 bases from V and 4 bases from J, with 14 bases between. CDR3 length: 15 amino acids. Per the germline V gene, CDR1 is LNHDA and CDR2 is SQIVND (reference sequence). The CDR3 reads CASSAMDRLTGELFF. The DNA for the CDR3 is TGTGCCAGTAGTGCGATGGACAGACTCACCGGGGAGCTGTTTTTT.

The rearrangement links TRBV18 to TRBJ1-2; D is ambiguous. Trimming pared 0 bases from V and 7 bases from J, leaving 12 bases between. There are 14 residues in the CDR3. Germline V gene sequence: CDR1 KGHSH, CDR2 LQKENI. Here the CDR3 reads CASSPPLVPSGYTF. The CDR3 DNA is TGTGCCAGCTCACCACCGCTCGTCCCGAGTGGCTACACCTTC.

The V and J genes are TRBV19 and TRBJ2-7; 12 nucleotides line up with TRBD1. The junction had 5 bases not matched to a gene; V was cut back by 5 bases and J by 6 bases. Germline values: CDR1 LNHDA, CDR2 SQIVND (reference sequence). This CDR3 is 14 amino acids long. CDR3 sequence (DNA): TGTGCCAGTAGTTCGGGACAGGGGGCAAGCGAGCAGTACTTC. Amino acid sequence: CASSSGQGASEQYF.

The rearrangement uses TRBV5-6 and TRBJ2-3; 8 bases are a match to TRBD1. Trimming at V came to 3 bases and at J to 6 bases, leaving 6 bases not matched to a gene. CDR3 size: 14 residues. CDR1 and CDR2 (germline): SGHDT, YYEEEE. CDR3 coding DNA: TGTGCCAGCAGCTCGACAGGGGTTGGGGATACGCAGTATTTT. This codes for CASSSTGVGDTQYF.

This chain uses TRBV27 with TRBJ1-2; 9 nucleotides match TRBD1. CDR1 and CDR2 from the germline V gene are MNHEY and SMNVEV (reference sequence). The V gene end was trimmed by 3 bases and the J gene end by 2 bases; junction bases not matched to a gene: 4. The CDR3 is 15 amino acids. CDR3 residues: CASSFRGQGNYGYTF. Written as DNA, the CDR3 is TGTGCCAGCAGTTTCCGCGGACAGGGGAACTATGGCTACACCTTC.

A single count supports this clone. CDR3 residues: CASSLTSGSAVTGELFF. For the CDR3, the DNA is TGTGCCAGCAGCTTGACTAGCGGGAGTGCTGTCACCGGGGAGCTGTTTTTT. The genes are TRBV7-3 and TRBJ2-2, with 12 bases lining up with TRBD2. Per the germline V gene, CDR1 is SGHTA and CDR2 is FQGTGA. V shed 3 bases and J 4 bases; nucleotides not matched to a gene: 6. The CDR3 consists of 17 residues.

This clone was observed at least ten times. The rearrangement links TRBV2 to TRBJ2-1; 11 bases are a match to TRBD1. CDR1 and CDR2 (germline): SNHLY, FYNNEI. The V gene end was trimmed by 4 bases and the J gene end by 3 bases; junction bases not matched to a gene: 2. The CDR3 contains 15 residues. CDR3 nucleotide sequence: TGTGCCAGCAGTGGGGGACAGGGGGTCTACAATGAGCAGTTCTTC. As protein: CASSGGQGVYNEQFF. The variable domain in full, completed from reference TRBV2 and TRBJ2-1, reads EPEVTQTPSHQVTQMGQEVILRCVPISNHLYFYWYRQILGQKVEFLVSFYNNEISEKSEIFDDQFSVERPDGSNFTLKIRSTKLEDSAMYFCASSGGQGVYNEQFFGPGTRLTVL.